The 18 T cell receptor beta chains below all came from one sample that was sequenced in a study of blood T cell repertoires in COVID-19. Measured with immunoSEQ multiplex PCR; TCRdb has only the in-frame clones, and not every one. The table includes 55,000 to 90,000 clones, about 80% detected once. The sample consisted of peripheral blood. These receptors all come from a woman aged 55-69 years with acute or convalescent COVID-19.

CDR3 bases: TGTGCCAGCCGGACTAGCGGGGGAGGCTACGAGCAGTACTTC. Translated, it gives CASRTSGGGYEQYF. The rearrangement links TRBV2 to TRBJ2-7, with 13 nucleotides matching TRBD2. The CDR3 spans 14 residues. The germline V gene has CDR1 SNHLY and CDR2 FYNNEI. The V and J ends lost 8 bases and 3 bases, in that order; junction bases with no gene match: 4.

The CDR3 loop is CASRVRGYNSPLHF. The DNA of the CDR3 is TGTGCCAGCAGGGTCAGGGGCTATAATTCACCCCTCCACTTT. The chain uses TRBV2 and TRBJ1-6; a weak D match, TRBD1 (6 bases). This CDR3 has 14 residues. The germline V and J ends were trimmed by 6 bases and 3 bases, with 9 bases remaining between them. Germline V CDR1 and CDR2: SNHLY, FYNNEI.

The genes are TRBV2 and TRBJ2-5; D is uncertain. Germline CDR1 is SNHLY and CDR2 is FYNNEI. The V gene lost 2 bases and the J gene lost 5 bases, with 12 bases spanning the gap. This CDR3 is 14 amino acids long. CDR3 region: CASSEPPLVETQYF. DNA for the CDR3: TGTGCCAGCAGTGAACCCCCCCTAGTGGAGACCCAGTACTTC.

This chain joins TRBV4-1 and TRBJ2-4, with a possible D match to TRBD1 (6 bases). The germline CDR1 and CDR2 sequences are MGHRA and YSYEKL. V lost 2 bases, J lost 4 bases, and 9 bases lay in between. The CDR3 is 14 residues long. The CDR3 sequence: CASSQQGQKNIQYF. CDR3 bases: TGCGCCAGCAGCCAACAGGGGCAGAAAAACATTCAGTACTTC.

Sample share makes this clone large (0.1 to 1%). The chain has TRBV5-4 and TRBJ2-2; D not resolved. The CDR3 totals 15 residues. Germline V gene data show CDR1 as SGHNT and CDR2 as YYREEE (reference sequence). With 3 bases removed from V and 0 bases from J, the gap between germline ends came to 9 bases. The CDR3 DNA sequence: TGTGCCAGCAGCTCGAAACAGACGAACACCGGGGAGCTGTTTTTT. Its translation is CASSSKQTNTGELFF.

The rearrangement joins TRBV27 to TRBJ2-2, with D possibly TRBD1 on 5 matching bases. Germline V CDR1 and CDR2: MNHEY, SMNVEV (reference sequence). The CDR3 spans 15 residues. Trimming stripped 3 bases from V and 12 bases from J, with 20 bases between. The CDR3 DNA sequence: TGTGCCAGCAGTTTCACAGGCGCCCAGAGAAGGCAGCTGTTTTTT. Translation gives CASSFTGAQRRQLFF.

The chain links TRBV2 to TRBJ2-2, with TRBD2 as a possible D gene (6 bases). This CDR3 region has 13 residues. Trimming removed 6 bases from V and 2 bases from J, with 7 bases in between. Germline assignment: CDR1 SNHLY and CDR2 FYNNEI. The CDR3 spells CASRGLNTGELFF. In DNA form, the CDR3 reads TGTGCCAGCAGGGGACTCAACACCGGGGAGCTGTTTTTT.

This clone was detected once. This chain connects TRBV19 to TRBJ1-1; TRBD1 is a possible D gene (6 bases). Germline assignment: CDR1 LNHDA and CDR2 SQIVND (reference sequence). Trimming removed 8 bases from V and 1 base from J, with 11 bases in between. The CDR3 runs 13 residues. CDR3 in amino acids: CASQPGANTEAFF. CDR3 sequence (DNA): TGTGCCAGTCAGCCAGGGGCGAACACTGAAGCTTTCTTT. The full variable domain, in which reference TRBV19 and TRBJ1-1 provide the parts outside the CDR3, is DGGITQSPKYLFRKEGQNVTLSCEQNLNHDAMYWYRQDPGQGLRLIYYSQIVNDFQKGDIAEGYSVSREKKESFPLTVTSAQKNPTAFYLCASQPGANTEAFFGQGTRLTVV.

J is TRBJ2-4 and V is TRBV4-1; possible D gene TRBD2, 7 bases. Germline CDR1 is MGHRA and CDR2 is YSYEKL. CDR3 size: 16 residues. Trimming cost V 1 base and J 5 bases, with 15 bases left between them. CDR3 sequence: CASSQGIGGGENIQYF. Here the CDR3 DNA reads TGCGCCAGCAGCCAAGGAATAGGAGGGGGGGAAAACATTCAGTACTTC.

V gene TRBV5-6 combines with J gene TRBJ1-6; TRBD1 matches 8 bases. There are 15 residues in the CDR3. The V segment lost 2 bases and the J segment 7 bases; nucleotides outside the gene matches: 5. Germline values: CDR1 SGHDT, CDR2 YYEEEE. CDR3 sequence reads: CASSLRQGRNSPLHF. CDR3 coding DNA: TGTGCCAGCAGCTTACGACAGGGGAGAAATTCACCCCTCCACTTT.

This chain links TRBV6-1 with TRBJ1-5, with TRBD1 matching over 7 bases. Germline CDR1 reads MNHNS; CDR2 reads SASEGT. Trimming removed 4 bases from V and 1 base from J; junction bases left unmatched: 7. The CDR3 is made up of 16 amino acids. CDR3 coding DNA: TGTGCCAGCAGTGTCGTGACAGGGATAAGCAATCAGCCCCAGCATTTT. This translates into CASSVVTGISNQPQHF.

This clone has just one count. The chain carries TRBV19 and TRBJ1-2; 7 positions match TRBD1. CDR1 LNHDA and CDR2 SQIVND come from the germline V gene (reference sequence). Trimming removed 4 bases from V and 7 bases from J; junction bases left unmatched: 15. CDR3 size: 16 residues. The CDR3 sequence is CASSRIGGGGAGGYTF. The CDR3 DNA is TGTGCCAGTAGTAGGATAGGTGGAGGGGGCGCCGGTGGCTACACCTTC.

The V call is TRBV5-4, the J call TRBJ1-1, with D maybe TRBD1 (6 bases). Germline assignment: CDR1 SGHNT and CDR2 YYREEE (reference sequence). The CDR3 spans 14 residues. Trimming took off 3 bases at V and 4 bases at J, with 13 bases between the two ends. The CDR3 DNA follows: TGTGCCAGCAGCTCAGGGGTGCGGGCCACTGAAGCTTTCTTT. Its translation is CASSSGVRATEAFF.

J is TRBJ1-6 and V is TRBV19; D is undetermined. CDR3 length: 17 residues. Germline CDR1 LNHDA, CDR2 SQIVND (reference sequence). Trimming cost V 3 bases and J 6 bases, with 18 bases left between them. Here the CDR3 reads CASSIPLLRVGNSPLHF. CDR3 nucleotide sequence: TGTGCCAGTAGTATTCCCTTGCTGAGAGTTGGTAATTCACCCCTCCACTTT.

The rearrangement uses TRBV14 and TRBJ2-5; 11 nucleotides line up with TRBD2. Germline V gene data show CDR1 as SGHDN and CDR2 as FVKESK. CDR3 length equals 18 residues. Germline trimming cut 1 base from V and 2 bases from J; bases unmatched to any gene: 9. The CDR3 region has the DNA TGTGCCAGCAGCCAAGGGATCACTAGCGGGGGATTACAAGAGACCCAGTACTTC. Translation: CASSQGITSGGLQETQYF.

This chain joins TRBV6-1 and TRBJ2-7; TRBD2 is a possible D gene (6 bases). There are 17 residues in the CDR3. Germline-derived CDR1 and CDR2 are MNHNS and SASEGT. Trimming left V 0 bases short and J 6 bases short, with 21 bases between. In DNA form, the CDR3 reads TGTGCCAGCAGTGAAGCGCCCGGGGCGGCCTCAGCGGGCGAGCAGTACTTC. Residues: CASSEAPGAASAGEQYF.

CDR3 in amino acids: CASSEKGDRDWQPQHF. In DNA form, the CDR3 reads TGTGCCAGCAGCGAAAAGGGGGACAGGGATTGGCAGCCCCAGCATTTT. The rearrangement joins TRBV25-1 to TRBJ1-5; the match to TRBD1 covers 9 bases. The CDR3 is made up of 16 amino acids. CDR1 and CDR2 from the germline V gene are MGHDK and SYGVNS. J gave up 7 bases and V 6 bases, and 13 bases lay outside the gene matches.

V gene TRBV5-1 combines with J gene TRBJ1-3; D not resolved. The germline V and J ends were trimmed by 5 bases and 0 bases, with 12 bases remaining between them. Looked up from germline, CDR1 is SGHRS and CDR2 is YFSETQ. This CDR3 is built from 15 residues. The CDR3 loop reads CASRPQTSSGNTIYF. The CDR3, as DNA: TGCGCCAGCAGACCTCAGACATCCTCTGGAAACACCATATATTTT. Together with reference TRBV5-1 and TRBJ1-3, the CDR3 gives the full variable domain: KAGVTQTPRYLIKTRGQQVTLSCSPISGHRSVSWYQQTPGQGLQFLFEYFSETQRNKGNFPGRFSGRQFSNSRSEMNVSTLELGDSALYLCASRPQTSSGNTIYFGEGSWLTVV.